A single sample is the source of the 3 T cell receptor beta chains below, sequenced in a study of OX40 agonist ivuxolimab in advanced cancers. Measured with immunoSEQ multiplex PCR; TCRdb has only the in-frame clones, and not every one. The data contain 65,000 to 80,000 clones, 85% to 95% of them singletons. The input for sequencing was CD4+ or CD8+ T cells sorted from blood, taken in a trial of the OX40 agonist ivuxolimab. The receptors come from an adult with an advanced solid tumor such as melanoma, head and neck, liver or kidney cancer.

The chain links TRBV14 to TRBJ2-7; TRBD1 agrees at 9 bases. Losses at the gene ends were 4 bases for V and 7 bases for J; bases not matched to a gene: 8. There are 14 residues in the CDR3. The germline gives CDR1 SGHDN, CDR2 FVKESK. DNA of the CDR3: TGTGCCAGCAGCCGAGATGGGACAGGGAGGGAGCAGTACTTC. This codes for CASSRDGTGREQYF.

This clone was seen once. The J gene is TRBJ1-4, the V gene TRBV6-1; perhaps TRBD1 as D (6 bases). This CDR3 has 14 amino acids. Trimming stripped 6 bases from V and 2 bases from J, with 10 bases between. Germline V gives CDR1 MNHNS, CDR2 SASEGT. The DNA of the CDR3 is TGTGCCAGCAGCAACAGGGTCACTAATGAAAAACTGTTTTTT. It translates to CASSNRVTNEKLFF.

This chain uses TRBV28 with TRBJ1-3; 7 nucleotides line up with TRBD1. After removal of 5 bases from V and 2 bases from J, the junction contained 6 bases not matched to a gene. The germline gives CDR1 MDHEN, CDR2 SYDVKM. This CDR3 is built from 15 residues. DNA of the CDR3: TGTGCCAGCAGTATAGGGACAGCTCCTGGAAACACCATATATTTT. This gives the protein CASSIGTAPGNTIYF.